This is a list of T cell receptor beta chains from one sample in a study of blood T cells in healthy people across ages. A single record per CDR3 protein comes from TCRdb applying MiXCR to the 5' RACE reads. In the table there are 600,000 to 900,000 distinct CDR3 sequences, approximately 24% of which are singletons. The data also belong to a second study, concerning T cells of mothers and their children.

The specimen was blood. The receptors were sampled from a boy between 10 and 17 years old in good health. The CDR3 runs from the conserved cysteine through the conserved F or W. Each record gives: J gene, D gene, clone size, V gene, CDR3 DNA, CDR3 protein. D genes are given only for firm matches. For some rows the clone size is stated as once, few or many, or as a class when expanded; others skip it.

>TRBJ1-4|-|few|TRBV21-1
TGTGCCAGCATTTCTCCGGGACAACATGAAAAACTGTTTTTT
CASISPGQHEKLFF
>TRBJ2-1|-|few|TRBV9
TGTGCCAGCAGCCTTACAGGGGCGGGACATGAGCAGTTCTTC
CASSLTGAGHEQFF
>TRBJ2-3|-|once|TRBV7-9
TGTGCCAGCAGCTTCGGGGGGCACACAGATACGCAGTATTTT
CASSFGGHTDTQYF
>TRBJ2-5|TRBD1|-|TRBV20-1
TGCAGTGCTAGCCGTCTCGCGGGACAGGTACAGGCCCAGTACTTC
CSASRLAGQVQAQYF
>TRBJ2-5|TRBD2|-|TRBV3-1
TGTGCCAGCAGCGCGCGACTAGCGGGGGCGGAGACCCAGTACTTC
CASSARLAGAETQYF
>TRBJ2-7|-|-|TRBV20-1
TGCAGTGCTAGAGATCCCGGAGAGCAGTACTTC
CSARDPGEQYF
>TRBJ1-5|-|few|TRBV7-2
TGTGCCAGCAGCAGCTCGGATCAGCCCCAGCATTTT
CASSSSDQPQHF
>TRBJ2-7|-|few|TRBV28
TGTGCCAGCAGTTTTTCCCCCGAAACCGGGACGCTCTCCTACGAGCAGTACTTC
CASSFSPETGTLSYEQYF
>TRBJ2-1|TRBD1|few|TRBV4-2
TGTGCCAGCAGCCAAAAGACAGGGGGAAGGGACAATGAGCAGTTCTTC
CASSQKTGGRDNEQFF
>TRBJ1-4|-|-|TRBV30
TGTGCCTGGATCGAGGGCGAAAAACTGTTTTTT
CAWIEGEKLFF
>TRBJ1-2|-|many|TRBV12-3/TRBV12-4
TGTGCCAGCAGTTTAGACTTTCAAGGCTTAGGCGATGGCTACACCTTC
CASSLDFQGLGDGYTF
>TRBJ2-3|-|-|TRBV12-3/TRBV12-4
TGTGCCAGCAGTTTACGGGGTCTGAACACAGATACGCAGTATTTT
CASSLRGLNTDTQYF
>TRBJ2-5|-|-|TRBV5-5
TGTGCCAGCAGCTTAATTGTAGGGATATCAGCATCGGGCGAGCAGCACTTC
CASSLIVGISASGEQHF
>TRBJ1-5|-|-|TRBV2
TGTGCCAGCAGCGATCCGGGGGCGGGCAATCAGCCCCAGCATTTT
CASSDPGAGNQPQHF
>TRBJ1-2|-|-|TRBV5-6
TGTGCCAGCAGCCCCGGAGATACGTTCTTCTATGGCTACACCTTC
CASSPGDTFFYGYTF
>TRBJ2-1|TRBD2|-|TRBV27
TGTGCCAGCAAACGGACTAGCGGGGACAATGAGCAGTTCTTC
CASKRTSGDNEQFF
>TRBJ2-5|TRBD1|-|TRBV14
TGTGCCAGCAGCTCTACCCTCCGGGACAGGGGAATAGAGACCCAGTACTTC
CASSSTLRDRGIETQYF
>TRBJ2-5|-|-|TRBV7-3
TGTGCCAGCAGCTTAAGCAGCGGGTACCAAGAGACCCAGTACTTC
CASSLSSGYQETQYF
>TRBJ2-2|TRBD2|few|TRBV10-1
TGCGCCAGCAGTGAGTCGAGGCGGGCTAGCGGGGCCTCCGGGGAGCTGTTTTTT
CASSESRRASGASGELFF
>TRBJ2-5|-|-|TRBV3-1
TGTGCCACCGATAGCCTCACCCGGGAGACCCAGTACTTC
CATDSLTRETQYF
>TRBJ1-2|-|few|TRBV3-1
TGTGCCAGCAGCCAACTGGGGGGGACCTCTAACTATGGCTACACCTTC
CASSQLGGTSNYGYTF
>TRBJ1-6|-|few|TRBV5-1
TGCGCCAGCAGCTTGGAAGGGGATAATTCACCCCTCCACTTT
CASSLEGDNSPLHF
>TRBJ2-5|-|few|TRBV14
TGTGCCAGCAGCCAAGTCCCCCCGCCGGGGGAGACCCAGTACTTC
CASSQVPPPGETQYF
>TRBJ1-6|-|-|TRBV7-2
TGTGCCAGCAGCTTAATCCCGGGGGGACCCCTCCACTTT
CASSLIPGGPLHF
>TRBJ1-4|-|-|TRBV9
TGTGCCAGCAGCTCAGACGGGACACAGAATGAAAAACTGTTTTTT
CASSSDGTQNEKLFF
>TRBJ1-2|-|few|TRBV4-2
TGTGCCAGCAGCCAAGCCCGGGGGGATGTCTATGGCTACACCTTC
CASSQARGDVYGYTF
>TRBJ1-1|-|few|TRBV12-3/TRBV12-4
TGTGCCAGCAGTATCCAGGGTGAAGCTTTCTTT
CASSIQGEAFF
>TRBJ2-3|-|-|TRBV20-1
TGCAGTGCTAGAGACGGACCGGGCACAAACACAGATACGCAGTATTTT
CSARDGPGTNTDTQYF
>TRBJ2-5|-|few|TRBV28
TGTGCCCGCGGCCGGCGTAATAACCAAGAGACCCAGTACTTC
CARGRRNNQETQYF
>TRBJ2-1|-|few|TRBV20-1
TGCAGTGCTAGAGGTTGGGGGTTAGTGGATGAGCAGTTCTTC
CSARGWGLVDEQFF
>TRBJ2-7|-|-|TRBV12-3/TRBV12-4
TGTGCCAGCAGTTTCGGCCAGGAATTCTACGAGCAGTACTTC
CASSFGQEFYEQYF
>TRBJ1-1|-|few|TRBV29-1
TGCAGCGCCATTCAGGGGTTGAACACTGAAGCTTTCTTT
CSAIQGLNTEAFF
>TRBJ2-5|TRBD2|-|TRBV10-2
TGCGCCAGCAGTGAGTCGGGACTAGCGGGAAACCAGTACTTC
CASSESGLAGNQYF
>TRBJ1-4|-|-|TRBV7-6
TGTGCCAGCAGCTTAGGTCCCAACTTCAGGGGAACTAATGAAAAACTGTTTTTT
CASSLGPNFRGTNEKLFF
>TRBJ2-2|-|-|TRBV5-1
TGCGCCAGCAGCTTGTTGGGTTCTCCCGGGGAGCTGTTTTTT
CASSLLGSPGELFF
>TRBJ2-7|-|many|TRBV2
TGTGCCAGTAGTGAAAATTACGAGCAGTACTTC
CASSENYEQYF
>TRBJ1-6|-|-|TRBV9
TGTGCCAGCAGCGACATGTATAATTCACCCCTCCACTTT
CASSDMYNSPLHF
>TRBJ1-2|-|few|TRBV20-1
TGCAGTGCTAGAGTCAGACTGCCGCAATTCTATGGCTACACCTTC
CSARVRLPQFYGYTF
>TRBJ1-3|-|-|TRBV5-6
TGTGCCAGCAGCCCTGCCTTAGAGCAGATGGTCAACACCATATATTTT
CASSPALEQMVNTIYF
>TRBJ2-4|TRBD1|few|TRBV20-1
TGCAGTGCAGGAGGGGACAGGGGATTCGGCATTCAGTACTTC
CSAGGDRGFGIQYF
>TRBJ2-7|-|few|TRBV5-1
TGCGCCAGCAGGTCAACCGGAACAGGCCTCTACGAGCAGTACTTC
CASRSTGTGLYEQYF
>TRBJ1-1|TRBD1|-|TRBV5-1
TGCGCCAGCAGCTTGGCCACCGGACAGGGTTTGAACACTGAAGCTTTCTTT
CASSLATGQGLNTEAFF
>TRBJ2-2|-|-|TRBV9
TGTGCCAGCAGCGTAGACGGGGGCTCTCACACCGGGGAGCTGTTTTTT
CASSVDGGSHTGELFF
>TRBJ2-7|-|few|TRBV3-1
TGTGCCAGCAGCCAACGGGGGTACTCCTACGAGCAGTACTTC
CASSQRGYSYEQYF
>TRBJ2-1|-|-|TRBV21-1
TGTGTCAGCAGCAAAGCGCTGGGGATAGCGGGGGGGATTGAGCAGTTCTTC
CVSSKALGIAGGIEQFF